Below, 31 T cell receptor beta chains from the same sample are listed, as sequenced in a study of blood T cell repertoires in COVID-19. Assay: immunoSEQ multiplex PCR; the TCRdb copy retains only in-frame clones and omits some. The table records just over 300,000 clones, around nine tenths of them present only once. The sequencing sample was made of peripheral blood. The origin of the receptors is a woman aged 25-40 years with COVID-19, enrolled during active disease.

The chain joins TRBV19 to TRBJ1-3; maybe TRBD1 (6 bases). Trimming cost V 5 bases and J 0 bases, with 14 bases left between them. The CDR3 is 16 amino acids. The germline V gene has CDR1 LNHDA and CDR2 SQIVND (reference sequence). CDR3 in DNA: TGTGCCAGTAGTTTGGAGACAGGAGTCTCTGGAAACACCATATATTTT. This sequence encodes CASSLETGVSGNTIYF.

The genes are TRBV9 and TRBJ1-1, with D possibly being TRBD1 (5 bases). V was cut by 0 bases and J by 2 bases, with 8 bases left in between. The CDR3 runs to 14 residues. Germline CDR1 and CDR2: SGDLS and YYNGEE. CDR3 amino acids: CASSVGGANTEAFF. In nucleotides, the CDR3 is TGTGCCAGCAGCGTAGGTGGGGCTAACACTGAAGCTTTCTTT.

J is TRBJ2-1 and V is TRBV4-1, with a weak D call TRBD2 (5 bases). Trimming left V 0 bases short and J 11 bases short, with 11 bases between. CDR3 length equals 13 residues. Germline V CDR1 and CDR2: MGHRA, YSYEKL. CDR3: CASSQENTRQQFF. CDR3 nucleotide sequence: TGCGCCAGCAGCCAAGAGAACACTAGGCAGCAGTTCTTC.

The chain has TRBV14 and TRBJ2-3; 13 bases fit TRBD2. The length of the CDR3 is 19 residues. The V and J ends lost 4 bases and 1 base, in that order; junction bases with no gene match: 11. Germline CDR1 is SGHDN and CDR2 is FVKESK. The CDR3, as DNA: TGTGCCAGCAGCCGACGACTAGCGGGGGGAATCCTACGCACAGATACGCAGTATTTT. Translated: CASSRRLAGGILRTDTQYF.

The chain uses TRBV3-1 (or the pseudogene TRBV3-2) and TRBJ2-7; perhaps TRBD1 as D (6 bases). V was trimmed by 4 bases and J by 5 bases, leaving 12 bases between them. The CDR3 covers 13 residues. Germline values: CDR1 LGHDT, CDR2 YNNKEL (reference sequence). Here the CDR3 DNA reads TGTGCCAGCAGCCTGACCAGGGGCCACGAGCAGTACTTC. Residues: CASSLTRGHEQYF.

This clone was found a few times. This chain links TRBV15 with TRBJ1-2, with D perhaps TRBD1 (5 bases). This CDR3 spans 13 amino acids. Germline V gene sequence: CDR1 LNHNV, CDR2 YYDKDF (reference sequence). Trimming pared 2 bases from V and 8 bases from J, leaving 12 bases between. In nucleotides, the CDR3 is TGTGCCACCAGCAGAAACAGGATTAGAGGCTACACCTTC. Its translation is CATSRNRIRGYTF.

The rearrangement links TRBV5-5 to TRBJ1-5; 7 nucleotides match TRBD1. The CDR3 consists of 15 residues. Germline-derived CDR1 and CDR2 are SGHKS and YYEKEE (reference sequence). Germline trimming cut 5 bases from V and 2 bases from J; bases unmatched to any gene: 7. CDR3 in amino acids: CASRMDRRGNQPQHF. The CDR3 DNA is TGTGCCAGCAGGATGGACAGGAGGGGCAATCAGCCCCAGCATTTT.

A single count supports this clone. The chain links TRBV2 to TRBJ2-5, with no clear D. Germline assignment: CDR1 SNHLY and CDR2 FYNNEI. CDR3 length equals 14 residues. Trimming removed 6 bases at V and 4 bases at J, with 15 bases between. CDR3 amino acids: CASRIGSTGETQYF. The CDR3 DNA sequence: TGTGCCAGCAGGATTGGATCTACGGGAGAGACCCAGTACTTC. The variable domain in full, completed from reference TRBV2 and TRBJ2-5, reads EPEVTQTPSHQVTQMGQEVILRCVPISNHLYFYWYRQILGQKVEFLVSFYNNEISEKSEIFDDQFSVERPDGSNFTLKIRSTKLEDSAMYFCASRIGSTGETQYFGPGTRLLVL.

On this clone itself: The sample contains more than one DNA sequence encoding this CDR3. The V and J genes are TRBV3-1 (or the pseudogene TRBV3-2) and TRBJ1-5, with unresolved D. Germline V gene sequence: CDR1 LGHDT, CDR2 YNNKEL (reference sequence). V shed 0 bases and J shed 0 bases, with 3 bases lying between them. The CDR3 spans 14 residues. The CDR3 nucleotides are TGTGCCAGCAGCCAAGATAGTAGCAATCAGCCCCAGCATTTT. Protein sequence: CASSQDSSNQPQHF.

CDR3 amino acids: CASSYQGGEQYF. The CDR3 coding sequence is TGTGCCAGCAGTTACCAGGGTGGGGAGCAGTACTTC. V and J are TRBV6-6 and TRBJ2-7; TRBD1 is a possible D gene (5 bases). The ends were cut back, 2 bases at V and 7 bases at J, with 9 bases in the middle. The germline CDR1 and CDR2 sequences are MNHNY and SVGAGI (reference sequence). This CDR3 has 12 residues.

V gene TRBV19 combines with J gene TRBJ1-2; 7 nucleotides align to TRBD1. Germline assignment: CDR1 LNHDA and CDR2 SQIVND (reference sequence). Trimming removed 3 bases from V and 4 bases from J; junction bases left unmatched: 17. This CDR3 region has 18 residues. CDR3 protein: CASSMIPPSGGILYGYTF. In nucleotides, the CDR3 is TGTGCCAGTAGTATGATACCCCCCTCAGGGGGGATTCTCTATGGCTACACCTTC.

In regard to this clone: An end of the junction does not agree with germline; a read error may underlie this. V gene TRBV6-1 combines with J gene TRBJ2-1; no clear D. The CDR3 length is 13 residues. CDR1 is MNHNS and CDR2 is SASEGT in the germline V gene. The CDR3 is CASNEGPYNEQFF. In DNA, the CDR3 is TGTGCCAGCAATGAAGGGCCTTACAATGAGCAGTTCTTC.

A single count supports this clone. Here the CDR3 DNA reads TGTGCCAGCAGTGACGACGGTCCGGGACAGGGGGCCGGCGAGCAGTACGTC. Translating gives CASSDDGPGQGAGEQYV. This chain connects TRBV6-1 to TRBJ2-7; TRBD1 agrees at 12 bases. With 3 bases clipped from V and 6 bases from J, the junction kept 12 bases outside the gene matches. Germline loops: CDR1 MNHNS, CDR2 SASEGT. The CDR3 covers 17 residues.

This sequence joins TRBV4-2 and TRBJ1-3; D is unresolved. The length of the CDR3 is 15 residues. Germline V CDR1 and CDR2: LGHNA, YNFKEQ. V was clipped by 0 bases and J by 1 base, with 7 bases between them. In DNA form, the CDR3 reads TGTGCCAGCAGCCAAGAAGAGGCGTCTGGAAACACCATATATTTT. Translating gives CASSQEEASGNTIYF.

The rearrangement joins TRBV6-5 to TRBJ1-1; possible D gene TRBD1, 6 bases. The germline V gene has CDR1 MNHEY and CDR2 SVGAGI. CDR3 length: 14 residues. Between the trimmed V and J ends, which lost 5 bases and 3 bases, there was a span of 13 bases. This chain's CDR3 is CASSKTTGYTEAFF. CDR3 in DNA: TGTGCCAGCAGTAAGACTACAGGGTACACTGAAGCTTTCTTT.

CDR3 sequence (DNA): TGCGCCAGCACCGAATCGACAGGGGGCACTGAAGCTTTCTTT. This codes for CASTESTGGTEAFF. The rearrangement uses TRBV5-1 and TRBJ1-1, with TRBD1 identical over 9 bases. This CDR3 has 14 amino acids. The V and J ends lost 6 bases and 4 bases, in that order; junction bases with no gene match: 7. Germline CDR1 reads SGHRS; CDR2 reads YFSETQ. The variable domain in full, completed from reference TRBV5-1 and TRBJ1-1, reads KAGVTQTPRYLIKTRGQQVTLSCSPISGHRSVSWYQQTPGQGLQFLFEYFSETQRNKGNFPGRFSGRQFSNSRSEMNVSTLELGDSALYLCASTESTGGTEAFFGQGTRLTVV.

The chain recombines TRBV11-2 with TRBJ2-1; a possible D gene is TRBD2 (6 bases). V shed 1 base and J shed 3 bases, with 10 bases lying between them. Germline V gives CDR1 SGHAT, CDR2 FQNNGV. The CDR3 covers 15 residues. The CDR3 region has the DNA TGTGCCAGCAGCTTAGGCGCGGGAATCTACAATGAGCAGTTCTTC. It yields the protein CASSLGAGIYNEQFF.

The V gene is TRBV7-6, the J gene TRBJ2-3; 11 bases fit TRBD2. The CDR3 totals 16 residues. The germline CDR1 and CDR2 sequences are SGHVS and FNYEAQ. With 5 bases clipped from V and 0 bases from J, the junction kept 4 bases outside the gene matches. CDR3 sequence (DNA): TGTGCCAGCAGCGCTAGCGGGGGGTCTAGCACAGATACGCAGTATTTT. Protein: CASSASGGSSTDTQYF.

This chain uses TRBV18 with TRBJ1-1, with 8 nucleotides matching TRBD1. The V and J ends lost 4 bases and 3 bases, in that order; junction bases with no gene match: 7. Germline loops: CDR1 KGHSH, CDR2 LQKENI. The CDR3 has 15 residues. CDR3 region: CASSLGQGLDTEAFF. The CDR3 coding sequence is TGTGCCAGCTCACTCGGACAGGGATTAGACACTGAAGCTTTCTTT.

In its sample, this clone was seen a few times. J is TRBJ2-2 and V is TRBV10-3, with TRBD2 as a possible D gene (5 bases). Germline V gene sequence: CDR1 ENHRY, CDR2 SYGVKD. Trimming stripped 0 bases from V and 7 bases from J, with 9 bases between. The CDR3 loop spans 14 amino acids. This chain's CDR3 is CAISESGMGGELFF. CDR3 sequence (DNA): TGTGCCATCAGTGAGTCCGGGATGGGCGGGGAGCTGTTTTTT.

This clone came up once. The gene calls are TRBV6-6 and TRBJ1-4; 12 bases align to TRBD1. V gave up 4 bases and J gave up 6 bases; unmatched junction bases: 6. CDR1 and CDR2 from the germline V gene are MNHNY and SVGAGI (reference sequence). This CDR3 spans 16 amino acids. CDR3 protein: CASSSRDRGPYEKLFF. The CDR3 region has the DNA TGTGCCAGCAGTTCCCGGGACAGGGGGCCTTATGAAAAACTGTTTTTT.

The chain combines TRBV6-2 or TRBV6-3 with TRBJ1-5; no definite D call. V gave up 4 bases and J gave up 7 bases, with 8 bases separating them. The length of the CDR3 is 12 residues. Germline assignment: CDR1 MNHEY and CDR2 SVGEGT. The CDR3 nucleotides read TGTGCCAGCAGTTTAGGAGTGCAGCCCCAGCATTTT. This sequence encodes CASSLGVQPQHF.

This sequence joins TRBV9 and TRBJ1-2, with D possibly TRBD1 on 5 matching bases. Germline V lookup: CDR1 SGDLS, CDR2 YYNGEE. This CDR3 spans 17 amino acids. Trimming took 0 bases from V and 0 from J, leaving 15 bases between them. The CDR3 sequence is CASSVEGSPKPNYGYTF. The CDR3 DNA sequence: TGTGCCAGCAGCGTAGAGGGGTCGCCTAAGCCTAACTATGGCTACACCTTC.

V usage is TRBV7-8 and J usage is TRBJ2-7; maybe TRBD2 (5 bases). The CDR3 covers 13 residues. The V end was cut by 1 base, the J end by 6 bases, with 10 bases between. Germline V gives CDR1 SGHVS, CDR2 FQNEAQ. The CDR3 region has the DNA TGTGCCAGCAGCTTAGGAAGGGAGTCCGAGCAGTACGTC. Its protein is CASSLGRESEQYV.

The table lists this clone with a few counts. V gene TRBV6-4 combines with J gene TRBJ2-3, with D tentatively TRBD2 (6 bases). Germline V gene lookup returns CDR1 MRHNA and CDR2 SNTAGT. This CDR3 is 15 amino acids long. The V end was cut by 6 bases, the J end by 0 bases, with 13 bases between. CDR3 in amino acids: CASSPQGGSTDTQYF. CDR3 nucleotide sequence: TGTGCCAGCAGCCCCCAGGGAGGCAGCACAGATACGCAGTATTTT.

The rearrangement uses TRBV3-1 (or the pseudogene TRBV3-2) and TRBJ1-5; D not certain. The CDR3 loop spans 15 amino acids. Trimming took 0 bases from V and 3 from J, leaving 9 bases between them. Per germline, CDR1 LGHDT and CDR2 YNNKEL (reference sequence). The CDR3 here is CASSQDPGVNQPQHF. The CDR3 nucleotides read TGTGCCAGCAGCCAAGATCCCGGGGTCAATCAGCCCCAGCATTTT.

The chain carries TRBV9 and TRBJ1-1; D not certain. Germline CDR1 is SGDLS and CDR2 is YYNGEE. V dropped 4 bases and J dropped 7 bases, with 14 bases sitting between them. The CDR3 is 13 amino acids. The CDR3 is CASSPGRGFEAFF. Written as DNA, the CDR3 is TGTGCCAGCAGCCCCGGTAGAGGTTTTGAAGCTTTCTTT.

The chain joins TRBV12-5 to TRBJ2-3; D is unresolved. The V end was cut by 4 bases, the J end by 2 bases, with 10 bases between. This CDR3 contains 14 residues. Germline CDR1 LGHNT, CDR2 FRNRAP. The CDR3 loop reads CASGSPSPTDTQYF. The CDR3 region has the DNA TGTGCTAGTGGTTCCCCCTCTCCCACAGATACGCAGTATTTT.

This chain connects TRBV11-1 to TRBJ1-1, with 7 bases matching TRBD1. Germline V lookup: CDR1 SGHAT, CDR2 FQDESV (reference sequence). The junction had 4 bases not matched to a gene; V was cut back by 5 bases and J by 1 base. This CDR3 is built from 14 residues. CDR3 loop: CASSRNRGNTEAFF. The CDR3 bases are TGTGCCAGCAGCCGAAACAGGGGGAACACTGAAGCTTTCTTT.

V is TRBV3-1 (or the pseudogene TRBV3-2) and J is TRBJ1-5; D remains ambiguous. CDR1 is LGHDT and CDR2 is YNNKEL in the germline V gene (reference sequence). The germline V and J ends were trimmed by 1 base and 9 bases, with 7 bases remaining between them. There are 12 residues in the CDR3. CDR3 residues: CASSQAFGPQHF. DNA for the CDR3: TGTGCCAGCAGCCAAGCTTTCGGGCCCCAGCATTTT.

This sequence joins TRBV27 and TRBJ1-6; D is perhaps TRBD1 (6 bases). Germline assignment: CDR1 MNHEY and CDR2 SMNVEV (reference sequence). This CDR3 region has 15 residues. V was cut by 3 bases and J by 9 bases, with 15 bases left in between. The CDR3 loop is CASSLAGGGSSPLHF. In nucleotides, the CDR3 is TGTGCCAGCAGTTTGGCGGGAGGGGGTAGTTCACCCCTCCACTTT.